This T cell receptor beta chain was obtained from a study of cytomegalovirus exposure and HLA in healthy donors. A multiplex PCR was run with 60 Vbeta primers and 13 Jbeta primers. This table comes from immunoSEQ multiplex PCR, and its TCRdb copy is limited to in-frame clones, with some not included. In the table there are approximately 170,000 clones, approximately 84% of which are singletons. The CDR3 extends over 15 amino acids. Trimming pared 5 bases from V and 5 bases from J, leaving 15 bases between. The germline gives CDR1 SGHTA, CDR2 FQGTGA. The clonotype originates from a man aged 50 to 59 in good health and CMV-seropositive. The J gene is TRBJ2-2, the V gene TRBV7-3; a weak D match, TRBD1 (8 bases). Sequencing used PBMCs. CDR3 in DNA: TGTGCCAGCAGCCAGACAGGGGAGGGTACCGGGGAGCTGTTTTTT. This codes for CASSQTGEGTGELFF. Together with reference TRBV7-3 and TRBJ2-2, the CDR3 gives the full variable domain: GAGVSQTPSNKVTEKGKYVELRCDPISGHTALYWYRQSLGQGPEFLIYFQGTGAADDSGLPNDRFFAVRPEGSVSTLKIQRTERGDSAVYLCASSQTGEGTGELFFGEGSRLTVL.